This T cell receptor (beta chain) was found in a study of chemoradiotherapy in HPV16-positive cancers. The table came from immunoSEQ multiplex PCR; TCRdb's copy has only in-frame clones and leaves some out. The table has more than 20,000 clones, approximately 83% seen once. Sequenced here: blood, sampled from a patient who underwent chemoradiotherapy. The sequence was collected from a human donor with HPV-associated anogenital cancer.

The CDR3 here is CASSLGVGGETQYF. The DNA of the CDR3 is TGTGCCAGCAGCTTAGGAGTGGGTGGAGAGACCCAGTACTTC. J is TRBJ2-5 and V is TRBV5-4; no reliable D call. V was shortened by 2 bases and J by 4 bases, with 12 bases between the two germline ends. Germline V gives CDR1 SGHNT, CDR2 YYREEE (reference sequence). The CDR3 consists of 14 residues.